This T cell receptor (beta chain) was observed in a study of Ad26.COV2.S vaccination and SARS-CoV-2 variants. Stated treatment: some 20 received Ad26.COV2.S at low or high dose, single or two shots; 5 received placebo; per-sample allocation not given. Sampling happened 63 days after the first vaccine or placebo injection. Sequencing used immunoSEQ multiplex PCR; TCRdb keeps in-frame clones, though not all of them. The sample records 350,000 to 500,000 clones, approximately 92% being singletons. The germline V and J ends were trimmed by 5 bases and 7 bases, with 17 bases remaining between them. The germline V gene encodes CDR1 SEHNR and CDR2 FQNEAQ (reference sequence). This CDR3 has 14 amino acids.

The receptor was isolated from a person between 18 and 65 years old who received the Ad26.COV2.S COVID-19 vaccine or a placebo. V usage is TRBV7-9 and J usage is TRBJ1-1, with D possibly matching TRBD1 (5 bases). The sequenced sample was peripheral blood, obtained in a trial of Ad26.COV2.S vaccine versus placebo. The CDR3 loop is CASSPRGGGSEAFF. CDR3 nucleotide sequence: TGTGCCAGCAGCCCCCGGGGGGGAGGCAGTGAAGCTTTCTTT. Based on the CDR3 plus reference TRBV7-9 and TRBJ1-1, the full variable domain is DTGVSQNPRHKITKRGQNVTFRCDPISEHNRLYWYRQTLGQGPEFLTYFQNEAQLEKSRLLSDRFSAERPKGSFSTLEIQRTEQGDSAMYLCASSPRGGGSEAFFGQGTRLTVV.